This entry is about one TCR beta chain. This entry comes from a study of blood T cell repertoires in COVID-19. Across the whole study: Sources were T cells, B-cell-depleted T cells, or PBMCs; the material itself was cDNA or gDNA.

Only in-frame clones appear in the TCRdb table, and some are missing; sequencing was by immunoSEQ multiplex PCR. The sample has 150,000 to 200,000 clones; around 76% are singletons. Germline V gene data show CDR1 as SGHTA and CDR2 as FQGNSA. With 0 bases removed from V and 7 bases from J, the gap between germline ends came to 15 bases. There are 15 residues in the CDR3. This receptor was obtained from a woman between 65 and 79 years old with acute or convalescent COVID-19. The rearrangement uses TRBV7-2 and TRBJ1-2; D remains unclear. The material sequenced was peripheral blood. CDR3 bases: TGTGCCAGCAGCTTAGCGAGTTCGGGGTGGGCTGGCTACACCTTC. It is translated as CASSLASSGWAGYTF.